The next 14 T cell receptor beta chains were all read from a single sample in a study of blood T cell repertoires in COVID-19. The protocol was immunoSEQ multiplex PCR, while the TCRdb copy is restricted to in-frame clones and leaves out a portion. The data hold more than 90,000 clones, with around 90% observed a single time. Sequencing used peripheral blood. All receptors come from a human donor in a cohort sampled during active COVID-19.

Here the CDR3 reads CSVELARGYTF. The CDR3 coding sequence is TGCAGCGTTGAGCTCGCACGGGGCTACACCTTC. V gene TRBV29-1 combines with J gene TRBJ1-2; no firm D call. Germline assignment: CDR1 SQVTM and CDR2 ANQGSEA. Between the trimmed V and J ends, which lost 3 bases and 8 bases, there was a span of 10 bases. The CDR3 sequence is 11 residues long.

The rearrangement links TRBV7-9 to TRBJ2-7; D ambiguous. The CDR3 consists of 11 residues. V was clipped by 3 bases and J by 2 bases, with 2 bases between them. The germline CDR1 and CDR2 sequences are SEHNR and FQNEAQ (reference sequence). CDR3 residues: CASSFTYEQYF. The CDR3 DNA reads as TGTGCCAGCAGCTTCACCTACGAGCAGTACTTC.

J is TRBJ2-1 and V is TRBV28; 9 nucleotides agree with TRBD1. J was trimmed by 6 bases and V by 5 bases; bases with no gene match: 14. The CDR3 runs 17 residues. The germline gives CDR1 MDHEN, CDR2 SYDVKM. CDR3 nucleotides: TGTGCCAGCAGTCCTATCCTCTGGACAGGGGTTAGCAATGAGCAGTTCTTC. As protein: CASSPILWTGVSNEQFF. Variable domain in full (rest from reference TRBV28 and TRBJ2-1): DVKVTQSSRYLVKRTGEKVFLECVQDMDHENMFWYRQDPGLGLRLIYFSYDVKMKEKGDIPEGYSVSREKKERFSLILESASTNQTSMYLCASSPILWTGVSNEQFFGPGTRLTVL.

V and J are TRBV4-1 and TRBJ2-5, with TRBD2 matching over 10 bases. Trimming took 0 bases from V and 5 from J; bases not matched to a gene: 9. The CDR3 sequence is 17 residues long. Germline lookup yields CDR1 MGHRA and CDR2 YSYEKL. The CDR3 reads CASSQDRLAGAGETQYF. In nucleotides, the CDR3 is TGCGCCAGCAGCCAAGATCGGCTAGCGGGGGCGGGGGAGACCCAGTACTTC.

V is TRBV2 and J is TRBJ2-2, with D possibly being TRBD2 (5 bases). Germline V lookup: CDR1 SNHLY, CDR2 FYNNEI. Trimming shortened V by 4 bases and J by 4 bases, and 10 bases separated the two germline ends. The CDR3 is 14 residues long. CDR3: CASSVEEITGELFF. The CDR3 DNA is TGTGCCAGCAGTGTGGAGGAGATCACCGGGGAGCTGTTTTTT.

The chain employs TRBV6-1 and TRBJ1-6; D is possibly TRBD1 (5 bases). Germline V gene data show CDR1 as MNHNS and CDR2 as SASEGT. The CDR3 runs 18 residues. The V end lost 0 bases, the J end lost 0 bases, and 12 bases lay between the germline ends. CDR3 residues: CASSEAVGGTSYNSPLHF. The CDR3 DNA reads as TGTGCCAGCAGTGAAGCCGTGGGGGGGACCTCCTATAATTCACCCCTCCACTTT.

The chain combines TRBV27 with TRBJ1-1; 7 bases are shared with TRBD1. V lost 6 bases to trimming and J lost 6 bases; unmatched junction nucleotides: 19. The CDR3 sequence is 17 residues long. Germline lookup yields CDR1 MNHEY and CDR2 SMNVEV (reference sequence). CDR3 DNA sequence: TGTGCCAGCAGCACTTCCCCACAGGGGCAGGGGTACGCTGAAGCTTTCTTT. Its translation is CASSTSPQGQGYAEAFF.

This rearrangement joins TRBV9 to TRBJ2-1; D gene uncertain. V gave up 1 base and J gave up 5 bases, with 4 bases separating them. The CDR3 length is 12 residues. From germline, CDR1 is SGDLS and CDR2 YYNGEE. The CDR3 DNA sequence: TGTGCCAGCAGCGTACAGGACAATGAGCAGTTCTTC. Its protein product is CASSVQDNEQFF.

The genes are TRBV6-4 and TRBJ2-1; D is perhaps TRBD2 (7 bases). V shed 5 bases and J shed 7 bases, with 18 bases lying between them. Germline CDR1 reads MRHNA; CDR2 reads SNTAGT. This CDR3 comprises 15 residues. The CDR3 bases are TGTGCCAGCAGTCCCGAAGGGGGGGGGCTGAATGAGCAGTTCTTC. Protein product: CASSPEGGGLNEQFF.

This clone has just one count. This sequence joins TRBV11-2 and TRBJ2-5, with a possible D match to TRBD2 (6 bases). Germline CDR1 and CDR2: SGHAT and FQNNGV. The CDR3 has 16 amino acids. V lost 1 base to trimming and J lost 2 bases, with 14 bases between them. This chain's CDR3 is CASSLVSAGGQETQYF. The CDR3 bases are TGTGCCAGCAGCTTAGTGTCCGCCGGGGGACAAGAGACCCAGTACTTC.

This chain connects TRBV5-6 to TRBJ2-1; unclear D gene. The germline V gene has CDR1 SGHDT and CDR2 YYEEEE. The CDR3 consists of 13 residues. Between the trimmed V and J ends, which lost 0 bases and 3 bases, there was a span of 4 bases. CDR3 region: CASSLDGYNEQFF. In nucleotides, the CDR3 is TGTGCCAGCAGCTTGGACGGCTACAATGAGCAGTTCTTC. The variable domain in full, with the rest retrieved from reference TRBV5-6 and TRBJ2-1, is DAGVTQSPTHLIKTRGQQVTLRCSPKSGHDTVSWYQQALGQGPQFIFQYYEEEERQRGNFPDRFSGHQFPNYSSELNVNALLLGDSALYLCASSLDGYNEQFFGPGTRLTVL.

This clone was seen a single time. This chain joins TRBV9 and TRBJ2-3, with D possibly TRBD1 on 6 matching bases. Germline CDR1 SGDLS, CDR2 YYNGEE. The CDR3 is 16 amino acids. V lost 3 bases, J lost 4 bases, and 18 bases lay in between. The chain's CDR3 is CASSAPLLQGADTQYF. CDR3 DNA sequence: TGTGCCAGCAGCGCCCCCCTCCTACAGGGTGCAGATACGCAGTATTTT. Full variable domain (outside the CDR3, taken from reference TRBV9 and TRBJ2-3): DSGVTQTPKHLITATGQRVTLRCSPRSGDLSVYWYQQSLDQGLQFLIQYYNGEERAKGNILERFSAQQFPDLHSELNLSSLELGDSALYFCASSAPLLQGADTQYFGPGTRLTVL.

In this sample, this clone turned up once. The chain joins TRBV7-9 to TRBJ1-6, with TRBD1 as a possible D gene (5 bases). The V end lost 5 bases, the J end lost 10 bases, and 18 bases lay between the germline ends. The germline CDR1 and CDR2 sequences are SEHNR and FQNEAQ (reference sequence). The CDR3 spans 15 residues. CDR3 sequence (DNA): TGTGCCAGCAGCCAGGCGCGCGGGGGGGAGTCACCCCTCCACTTT. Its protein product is CASSQARGGESPLHF.

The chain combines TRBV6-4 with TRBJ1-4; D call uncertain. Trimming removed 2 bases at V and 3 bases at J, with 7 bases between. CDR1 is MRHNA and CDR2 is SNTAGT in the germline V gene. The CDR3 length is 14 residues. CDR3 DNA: TGTGCCAGCAGTGACATTCGGGCTAATGAAAAACTGTTTTTT. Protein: CASSDIRANEKLFF.